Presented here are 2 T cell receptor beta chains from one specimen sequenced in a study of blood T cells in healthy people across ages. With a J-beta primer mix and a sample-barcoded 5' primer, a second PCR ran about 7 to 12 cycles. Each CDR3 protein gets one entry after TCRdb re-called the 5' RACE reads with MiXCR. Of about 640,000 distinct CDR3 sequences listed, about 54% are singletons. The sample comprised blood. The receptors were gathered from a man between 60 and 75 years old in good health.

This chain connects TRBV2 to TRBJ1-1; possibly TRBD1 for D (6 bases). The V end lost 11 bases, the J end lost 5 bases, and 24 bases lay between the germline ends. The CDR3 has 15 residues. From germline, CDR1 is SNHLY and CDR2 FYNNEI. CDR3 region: CAGKSGAGLGTEAFF. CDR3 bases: TGTGCCGGCAAGTCAGGGGCGGGGCTGGGAACTGAAGCTTTCTTT. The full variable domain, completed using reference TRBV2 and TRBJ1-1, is EPEVTQTPSHQVTQMGQEVILRCVPISNHLYFYWYRQILGQKVEFLVSFYNNEISEKSEIFDDQFSVERPDGSNFTLKIRSTKLEDSAMYFCAGKSGAGLGTEAFFGQGTRLTVV.

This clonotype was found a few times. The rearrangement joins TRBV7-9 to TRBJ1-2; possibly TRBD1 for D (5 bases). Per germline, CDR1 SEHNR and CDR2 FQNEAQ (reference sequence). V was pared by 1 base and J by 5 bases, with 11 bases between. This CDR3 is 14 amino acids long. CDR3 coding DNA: TGTGCCAGCAGCTTAGACCTAGGGACTTATGGCTACACCTTC. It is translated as CASSLDLGTYGYTF.